The rows below give T cell receptor beta chains drawn from one sample of a study of blood T cells in healthy people across ages. TCRdb redid the calling of the 5' RACE reads with MiXCR, one entry per CDR3 protein. The sample carries more than 900,000 distinct CDR3 sequences, less than 25% recorded once. The same data also contributed to another study, on T cells of mothers and their children.

Sequenced input: blood. These receptors came from a girl between 2 and 10 years old in good health. Both conserved end residues are part of each CDR3. Clone sizes are given selectively: once, few, many, or a class where the clone is expanded.

J gene: TRBJ2-5
clone size: .
V gene: TRBV7-9
CDR3 protein: CASSLAGPSLQETQYF

J gene: TRBJ2-1
clone size: few
V gene: TRBV5-1
CDR3 protein: CASSLGLAGGPNEQFF

J gene: TRBJ2-4
clone size: .
V gene: TRBV7-2
CDR3 protein: CASSPRGGRGENIQYF

J gene: .
clone size: .
V gene: TRBV10-2
CDR3 protein: CASSDLSSHEQFF

J gene: TRBJ2-5
clone size: .
V gene: TRBV10-3
CDR3 protein: CAISESGTTSPGFF

J gene: TRBJ1-1
clone size: few
V gene: TRBV12-3/TRBV12-4
CDR3 protein: CASSLWQGDTEAFF

J gene: TRBJ2-3
clone size: few
V gene: TRBV4-3
CDR3 protein: CASSPLSSSDTQYF

J gene: TRBJ2-5
clone size: few
V gene: TRBV20-1
CDR3 protein: CSARDTEQETQYF

J gene: .
clone size: few
V gene: TRBV6-1
CDR3 protein: CASSPETSAHEQFF

J gene: TRBJ2-1
clone size: few
V gene: TRBV11-2
CDR3 protein: CASSLYILEQFF

J gene: TRBJ1-3
clone size: few
V gene: TRBV7-9
CDR3 protein: CASSSTGTSGNTIYF

J gene: TRBJ1-1
clone size: .
V gene: TRBV29-1
CDR3 protein: CSTVGFPVAFF

J gene: TRBJ2-1
clone size: .
V gene: TRBV4-1
CDR3 protein: CASRDPRYNEQFF

J gene: TRBJ2-1
clone size: few
V gene: TRBV5-6
CDR3 protein: CASAVGGGIYNEQFF

J gene: TRBJ2-7
clone size: .
V gene: TRBV10-2
CDR3 protein: CASSPIVAGGYEQYF

J gene: TRBJ2-5
clone size: .
V gene: TRBV7-3
CDR3 protein: CASSLGGAYQETQYF

J gene: .
clone size: few
V gene: TRBV29-1
CDR3 protein: CSVVGTGEYYEQYF

J gene: TRBJ2-5
clone size: few
V gene: TRBV7-9
CDR3 protein: CASSLEFAGLETQYF

J gene: TRBJ2-5
clone size: many
V gene: TRBV12-3/TRBV12-4
CDR3 protein: CASSLLRQETQYF

J gene: TRBJ1-2
clone size: .
V gene: TRBV29-1
CDR3 protein: CSVHPEGDYGYTF

J gene: TRBJ1-2
clone size: .
V gene: TRBV2
CDR3 protein: CASSLGGFDYGYTF

J gene: .
clone size: .
V gene: TRBV7-2
CDR3 protein: CASSLARNSGEQFF

J gene: TRBJ2-5
clone size: .
V gene: TRBV20-1
CDR3 protein: CSAVAGEETQYF

J gene: .
clone size: .
V gene: TRBV4-2
CDR3 protein: CASSQEVKGASNEQFF

J gene: TRBJ1-4
clone size: many
V gene: TRBV4-2
CDR3 protein: CASSQVGGPNEKLFF

J gene: TRBJ2-5
clone size: .
V gene: TRBV3-1
CDR3 protein: CASSRLLGGGELQETQYF

J gene: TRBJ1-1
clone size: .
V gene: TRBV5-1
CDR3 protein: CASSLVDLTEAFF

J gene: TRBJ2-3
clone size: .
V gene: TRBV6-4
CDR3 protein: CASSQSRSSADTQYF

J gene: TRBJ2-3
clone size: .
V gene: TRBV7-9
CDR3 protein: CASTIRTGSTADTQYF

J gene: .
clone size: once
V gene: TRBV6-5
CDR3 protein: CASSSTDRVQNEQFF

J gene: TRBJ2-1
clone size: .
V gene: TRBV6-2/TRBV6-3
CDR3 protein: CASRRLYNEQFF

J gene: TRBJ1-2
clone size: few
V gene: TRBV12-3/TRBV12-4
CDR3 protein: CATLKALMGYGYTF

J gene: TRBJ1-2
clone size: .
V gene: TRBV2
CDR3 protein: CAGSEFRGGNGYTF

J gene: TRBJ2-7
clone size: once
V gene: TRBV11-1
CDR3 protein: CASPGGRRGADEQYF

J gene: TRBJ2-7
clone size: .
V gene: TRBV5-1
CDR3 protein: CASSLAAPGYEQYF

J gene: TRBJ2-7
clone size: few
V gene: TRBV29-1
CDR3 protein: CSARLGQGASYEQYF

J gene: .
clone size: .
V gene: TRBV7-2
CDR3 protein: CASLPPGQGINEQYF

J gene: TRBJ2-1
clone size: .
V gene: TRBV2
CDR3 protein: CASSEAVSGGYNEQFF

J gene: TRBJ2-1
clone size: .
V gene: TRBV24-1
CDR3 protein: CATSDLDRGSHEQFF